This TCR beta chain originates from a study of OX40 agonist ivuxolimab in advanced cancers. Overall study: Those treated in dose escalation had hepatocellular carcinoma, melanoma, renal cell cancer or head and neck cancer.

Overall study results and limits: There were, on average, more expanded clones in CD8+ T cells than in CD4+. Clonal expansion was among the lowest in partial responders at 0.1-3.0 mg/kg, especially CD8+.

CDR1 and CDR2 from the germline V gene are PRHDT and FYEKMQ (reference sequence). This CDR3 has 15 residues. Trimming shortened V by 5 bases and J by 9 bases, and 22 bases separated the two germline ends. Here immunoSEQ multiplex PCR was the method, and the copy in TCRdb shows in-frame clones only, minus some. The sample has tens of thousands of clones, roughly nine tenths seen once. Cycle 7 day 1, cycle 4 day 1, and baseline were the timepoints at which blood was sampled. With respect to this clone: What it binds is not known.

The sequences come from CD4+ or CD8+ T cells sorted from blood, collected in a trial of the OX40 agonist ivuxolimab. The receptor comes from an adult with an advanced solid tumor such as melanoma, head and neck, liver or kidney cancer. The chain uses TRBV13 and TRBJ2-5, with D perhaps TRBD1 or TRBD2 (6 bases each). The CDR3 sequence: CASSPGGRYKEAQYF. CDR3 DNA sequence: TGTGCCAGCAGCCCCGGGGGCAGGTATAAGGAGGCCCAGTACTTC.